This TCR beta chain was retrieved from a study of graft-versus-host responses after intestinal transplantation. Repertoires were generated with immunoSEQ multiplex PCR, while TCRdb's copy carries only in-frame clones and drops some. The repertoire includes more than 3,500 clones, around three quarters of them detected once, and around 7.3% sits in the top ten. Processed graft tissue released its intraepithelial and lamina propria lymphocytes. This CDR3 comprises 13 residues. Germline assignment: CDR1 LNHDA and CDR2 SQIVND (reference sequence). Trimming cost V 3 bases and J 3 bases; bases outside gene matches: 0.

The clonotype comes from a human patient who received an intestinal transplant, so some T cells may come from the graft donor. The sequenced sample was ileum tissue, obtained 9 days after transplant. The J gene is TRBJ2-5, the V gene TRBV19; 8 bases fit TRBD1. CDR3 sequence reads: CASSMTGEETQYF. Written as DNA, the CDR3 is TGTGCCAGTAGTATGACAGGGGAAGAGACCCAGTACTTC. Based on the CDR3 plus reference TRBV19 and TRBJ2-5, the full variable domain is DGGITQSPKYLFRKEGQNVTLSCEQNLNHDAMYWYRQDPGQGLRLIYYSQIVNDFQKGDIAEGYSVSREKKESFPLTVTSAQKNPTAFYLCASSMTGEETQYFGPGTRLLVL.